The clone carrying this T cell receptor beta chain appeared a single time. The data stem from a study of blood T cell repertoires in COVID-19. Data came from immunoSEQ multiplex PCR; TCRdb stores just in-frame clones and leaves some out. The table has roughly 100,000 clones, about 89% seen once. Trimming took off 6 bases at V and 9 bases at J, with 9 bases between the two ends. CDR1 is LGHNT and CDR2 is FRNRAP in the germline V gene. The CDR3 spans 11 residues. This clonotype was obtained from a human donor in a cohort sampled during active COVID-19. The sequenced sample was peripheral blood. The V and J genes are TRBV12-5 and TRBJ1-5, with no clear D. The CDR3 DNA reads as TGTGCTAGTGGGTCTTTATGGCCCCAGCATTTT. Protein: CASGSLWPQHF.